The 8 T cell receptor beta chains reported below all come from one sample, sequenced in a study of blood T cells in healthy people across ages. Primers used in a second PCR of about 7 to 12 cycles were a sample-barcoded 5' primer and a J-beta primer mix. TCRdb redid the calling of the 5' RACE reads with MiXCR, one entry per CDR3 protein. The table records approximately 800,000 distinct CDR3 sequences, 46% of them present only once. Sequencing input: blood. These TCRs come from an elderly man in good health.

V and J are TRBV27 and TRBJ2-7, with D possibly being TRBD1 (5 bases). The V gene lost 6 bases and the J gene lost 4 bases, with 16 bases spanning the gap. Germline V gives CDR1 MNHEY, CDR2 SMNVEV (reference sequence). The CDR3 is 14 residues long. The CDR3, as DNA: TGTGCCAGCAGGCTACAGGTAGCTGAGTACGAGCAGTACTTC. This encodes CASRLQVAEYEQYF.

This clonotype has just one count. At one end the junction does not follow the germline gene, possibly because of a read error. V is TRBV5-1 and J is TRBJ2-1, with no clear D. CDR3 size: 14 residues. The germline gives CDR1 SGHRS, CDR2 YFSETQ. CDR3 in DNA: TGCGCCAGCAGCTTGATTCCCAGCTACAGTGAGCAGTTCTTC. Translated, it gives CASSLIPSYSEQFF.

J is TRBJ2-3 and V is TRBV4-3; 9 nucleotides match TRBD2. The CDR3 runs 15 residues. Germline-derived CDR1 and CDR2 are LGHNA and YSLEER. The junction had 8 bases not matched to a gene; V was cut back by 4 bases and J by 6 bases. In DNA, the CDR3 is TGCGCCAGCAGCCCCCAGCTAGCGGGATACGATACGCAGTATTTT. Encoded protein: CASSPQLAGYDTQYF.

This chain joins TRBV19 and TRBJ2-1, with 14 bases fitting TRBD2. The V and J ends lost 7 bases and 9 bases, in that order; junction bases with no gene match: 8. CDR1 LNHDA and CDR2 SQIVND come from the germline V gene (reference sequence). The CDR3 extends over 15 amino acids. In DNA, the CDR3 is TGTGCCAGTACACGGACTAGCGGGAGGTCGGGTGAGCAGTTCTTC. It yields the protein CASTRTSGRSGEQFF.

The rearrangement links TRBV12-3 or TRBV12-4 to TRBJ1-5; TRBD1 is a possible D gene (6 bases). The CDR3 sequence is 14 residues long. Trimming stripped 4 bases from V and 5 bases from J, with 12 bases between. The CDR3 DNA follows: TGTGCCAGCAGTTGGGGGACACCAGATCAGCCCCAGCATTTT. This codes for CASSWGTPDQPQHF.

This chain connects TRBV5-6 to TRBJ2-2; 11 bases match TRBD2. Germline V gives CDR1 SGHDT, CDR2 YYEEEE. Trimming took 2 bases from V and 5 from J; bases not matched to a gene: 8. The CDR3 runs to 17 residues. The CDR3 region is CASSFQLAGVSTGELFF. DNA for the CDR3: TGTGCCAGCAGCTTTCAACTAGCGGGAGTGAGTACCGGGGAGCTGTTTTTT.

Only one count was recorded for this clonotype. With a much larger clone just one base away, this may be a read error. Written as DNA, the CDR3 is TGTGCCAGCAGTCCGGACACAATCTCCTACAATGAGCAGTTCTTC. Translated, it gives CASSPDTISYNEQFF. The chain uses TRBV12-3 or TRBV12-4 and TRBJ2-1; perhaps TRBD1 as D (5 bases). Trimming pared 5 bases from V and 0 bases from J, leaving 11 bases between. The CDR3 length is 15 residues.

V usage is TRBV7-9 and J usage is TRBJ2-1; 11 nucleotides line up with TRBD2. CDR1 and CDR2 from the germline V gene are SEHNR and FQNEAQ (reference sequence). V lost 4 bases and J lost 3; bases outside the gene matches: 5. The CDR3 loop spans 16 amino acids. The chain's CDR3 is CASSSILAGDYNEQFF. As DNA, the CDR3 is TGTGCCAGCAGCTCCATACTAGCGGGAGACTACAATGAGCAGTTCTTC. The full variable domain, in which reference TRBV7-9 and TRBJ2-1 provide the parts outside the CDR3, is DTGVSQNPRHKITKRGQNVTFRCDPISEHNRLYWYRQTLGQGPEFLTYFQNEAQLEKSRLLSDRFSAERPKGSFSTLEIQRTEQGDSAMYLCASSSILAGDYNEQFFGPGTRLTVL.